This paragraph reports one T cell receptor (beta chain). Losses at the gene ends were 5 bases for V and 0 bases for J; bases not matched to a gene: 15. This CDR3 is 19 amino acids long. From germline, CDR1 is SEHNR and CDR2 FQNEAQ (reference sequence). In the source study's methods: Reference gene primer amplification gave nucleated cell count estimates. Libraries were prepared by immunoSEQ multiplex PCR; TCRdb keeps only in-frame clonotypes and omits some of them. V and J calls and clone size come straight from that table; D and trimming were deduced from the DNA. Of some 300,000 clones in the sample, 70% to 90% are singletons; the top ten hold approximately 2%. This specimen comes from a study of blood T cell repertoires in COVID-19. Overall study: Recovery meant two consecutive negative NP/OP PCR tests, professional clearance, or resolved symptoms.

The clonotype comes from a woman aged 60-75 years in a cohort exposed to, infected with or recovered from COVID-19 (not recorded which). Source material: PBMCs or T cells enriched from blood (not recorded which). This chain uses TRBV7-9 with TRBJ2-3, with TRBD1 identical over 9 bases. CDR3 residues: CASSNTGTGKKTSTDTQYF. CDR3 sequence (DNA): TGTGCCAGCAGCAACACCGGGACAGGGAAAAAGACTAGCACAGATACGCAGTATTTT. The variable domain in full, with the rest retrieved from reference TRBV7-9 and TRBJ2-3, is DTGVSQNPRHKITKRGQNVTFRCDPISEHNRLYWYRQTLGQGPEFLTYFQNEAQLEKSRLLSDRFSAERPKGSFSTLEIQRTEQGDSAMYLCASSNTGTGKKTSTDTQYFGPGTRLTVL.